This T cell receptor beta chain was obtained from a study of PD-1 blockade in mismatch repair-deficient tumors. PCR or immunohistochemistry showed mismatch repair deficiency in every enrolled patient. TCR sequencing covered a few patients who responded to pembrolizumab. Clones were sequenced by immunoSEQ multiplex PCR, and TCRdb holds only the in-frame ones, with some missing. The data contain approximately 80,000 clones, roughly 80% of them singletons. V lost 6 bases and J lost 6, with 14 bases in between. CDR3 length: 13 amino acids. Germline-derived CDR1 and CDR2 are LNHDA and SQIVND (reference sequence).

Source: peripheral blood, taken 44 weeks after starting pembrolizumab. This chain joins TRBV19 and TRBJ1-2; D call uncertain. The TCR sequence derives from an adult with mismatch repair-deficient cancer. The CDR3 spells CASRGYGIHGYTF. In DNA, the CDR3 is TGTGCCAGTAGGGGGTATGGGATCCATGGCTACACCTTC.